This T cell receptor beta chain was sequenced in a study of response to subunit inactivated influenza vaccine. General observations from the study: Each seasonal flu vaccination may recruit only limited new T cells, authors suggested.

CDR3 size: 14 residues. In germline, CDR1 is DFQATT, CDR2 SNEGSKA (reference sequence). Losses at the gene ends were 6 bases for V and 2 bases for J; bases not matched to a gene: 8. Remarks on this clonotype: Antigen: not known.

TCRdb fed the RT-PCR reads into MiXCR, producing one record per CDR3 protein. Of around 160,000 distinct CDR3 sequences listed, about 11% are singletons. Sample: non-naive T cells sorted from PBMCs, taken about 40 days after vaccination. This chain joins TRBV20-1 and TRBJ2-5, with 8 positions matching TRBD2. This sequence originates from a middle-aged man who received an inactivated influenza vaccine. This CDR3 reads CSALRGAGQETQYF. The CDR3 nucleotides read TGCAGTGCCCTGCGGGGGGCCGGACAAGAGACCCAGTACTTC.